This T cell receptor beta chain was obtained from a study of identical twins (dated by TCRdb to 2015 to 2016). About the full investigation: To test whether fetal clonotypes persist, the study used deep sequencing on TCR alpha and beta repertoires from monozygotic twins, unrelated adults of various ages, and cord blood. To rule out contamination, replicate twin experiments were performed at different times with different library preparation protocols. The paper's findings and limits, for the study overall: Recombination models systematically underestimated out-of-frame TCR alpha sharing in monozygotic twins but agreed with sharing between unrelated individuals. A weaker excess of twin sharing was found in beta out-of-frame sequences because the signal-to-noise ratio was lowered by fewer shared sequences. Compared with coincidental sharing between unrelated individuals, out-of-frame TCR alpha sequences shared between twins had an excess of sequences with low generation probability. Fewer insertions were carried by abundant cord blood beta clonotypes, a similar but weaker trend appeared in young adult naive repertoires, and no such trend appeared in memory repertoires. Zero-insertion analyses could be partly confounded by invariant T cells such as MAIT and iNKT, though diverse VJ usage argued against such confounding for most clonotypes. Because the same donors could not be followed over many years, the conclusions relied on cross-sectional statistical analysis.

This clonotype has only a few counts. Its antigen target is currently unknown. Base qualities are not at hand, and no much larger clone is one base apart. Libraries were constructed by 5' RACE. These reads were obtained on an Illumina HiSeq 2000. A universal primer binding site was introduced by template switching, and a unique molecular identifier was present in the final cDNA, enabling accurate counting of TCR cDNA molecules. Specific primers in the conserved constant-segment region were used to synthesize first-strand cDNA for TCR alpha and beta chains. Each cDNA library was double barcoded, with a SMART-Mk sample barcode plus Illumina barcodes, to control for contamination. TruSeq adapter sequences along with Illumina sample barcodes were introduced in two successive PCR steps. Sequencing of the TCR alpha and beta cDNA libraries was done on the Illumina HiSeq platform using custom primers. The original methods were these. Unique molecular identifiers were extracted from raw reads with MiGEC, and CDR3 positions were determined with MiXCR. For each individual, recombination models were inferred using an EM algorithm with the repgenHMM and IGoR tools. Shared clonotype analysis was performed with the tcR package in R, normalizing sharing by the product of cloneset sizes. To study raw recombination without the effects of thymic and clonal selection, out-of-frame nonproductive sequences were analyzed. The public reads were reprocessed in TCRdb via fastp at Q25 and MiXCR, keeping in-frame beta chains. For every CDR3 protein sequence, its rows merge into one entry that carries the most common genes and DNA. The V and J calls shown here were made by TCRdb, not taken from the authors' results. Within this sample are 690,000 or so distinct CDR3 sequences, with 8% to 9% of them counted one time only. The ten largest clones add up to 0.98% of the sample.

Every donor was a healthy Caucasian. The twin cohort comprised three pairs of female monozygotic twins, all aged roughly 18 to 29 years. Peripheral blood mononuclear cells were used as the source from which RNA for TCR libraries was isolated. CDR3 length: 15 amino acids, cysteine to phenylalanine. The entry retains the CDR3 DNA only, 45 bases that are in frame from base 1. Based on the germline V gene, the CDR1 and CDR2 sequences are KGHSH and LQKENI. Here V drops 3 bases and J drops 6 bases, and the junction holds 4 bases not matched to any gene. This sample also belongs to another study, concerning yellow fever vaccine responses in identical twins. Drawing on the second study: According to the authors, in identical twins the way T cells responded to vaccination appeared partly convergent and partly personalized. The study precisely tracked vaccine-responding T cell clones in identical twins.

The clonotype originates from a woman between 18 and 29 years old in good health. The chain employs TRBV18 and TRBJ2-1; TRBD2 fits 11 bases in the junction. Sequencing input: PBMCs. In nucleotides, the sequence is TGTGCCAGCTCACCGAAGACTAGCGGGGTCAATGAGCAGTTCTTC. This encodes CASSPKTSGVNEQFF.